The rows below give T cell receptor beta chains drawn from one sample of a study of OX40 agonist ivuxolimab in advanced cancers. Here immunoSEQ multiplex PCR was the method, and the copy in TCRdb shows in-frame clones only, minus some. The sample yields fewer than 85,000 clones, 85% seen once. The specimen comprised CD4+ or CD8+ T cells sorted from blood, sampled in a trial of the OX40 agonist ivuxolimab. The receptor set was obtained from an adult with an advanced solid tumor such as melanoma, head and neck, liver or kidney cancer. The CDR3 runs from the conserved cysteine through the conserved F or W. The order of the fields is V gene, D gene, J gene, CDR3 protein. D genes are given only for firm matches.

v_gene: TRBV18; d_gene: .; j_gene: TRBJ1-6; CDR3aa: CASSPLAGQYNSPLHF
v_gene: TRBV6-5; d_gene: .; j_gene: TRBJ2-1; CDR3aa: CASSYGVGGTNNEQFF
v_gene: TRBV6-1; d_gene: .; j_gene: TRBJ2-5; CDR3aa: CASWRETQYF
v_gene: TRBV2; d_gene: .; j_gene: TRBJ2-7; CDR3aa: CASRGQLTTYEQYF
v_gene: TRBV5-6; d_gene: TRBD2; j_gene: TRBJ2-1; CDR3aa: CASSFGLAGSFEQFF
v_gene: TRBV7-2; d_gene: .; j_gene: TRBJ1-4; CDR3aa: CASSPLRDEKLFF
v_gene: TRBV7-8; d_gene: TRBD2; j_gene: TRBJ2-2; CDR3aa: CASSELAGGPIGNTGELFF
v_gene: TRBV9; d_gene: .; j_gene: TRBJ2-2; CDR3aa: CASSVVASRTGELFF
v_gene: TRBV5-4; d_gene: TRBD1; j_gene: TRBJ2-1; CDR3aa: CASSPLKGAKNEQFF
v_gene: TRBV5-6; d_gene: .; j_gene: TRBJ1-1; CDR3aa: CASSPGRAEAFF
v_gene: TRBV5-1; d_gene: .; j_gene: TRBJ1-4; CDR3aa: CASSLRDTYNEKLFF
v_gene: TRBV28; d_gene: TRBD1; j_gene: TRBJ2-2; CDR3aa: CASSLWTGDTGELFF
v_gene: TRBV11-3; d_gene: .; j_gene: TRBJ2-2; CDR3aa: CASSLESSITGELFF
v_gene: TRBV11-3; d_gene: TRBD2; j_gene: TRBJ2-3; CDR3aa: CASSLDLLAGGGTDTQYF
v_gene: TRBV7-2; d_gene: TRBD1; j_gene: TRBJ1-6; CDR3aa: CASSQNRGGNNSPLHF
v_gene: TRBV19; d_gene: TRBD2; j_gene: TRBJ2-5; CDR3aa: CASSSLAGGAPETQYF
v_gene: TRBV7-2; d_gene: TRBD2; j_gene: TRBJ2-7; CDR3aa: CASSSGGSGGPLRYEQYF
v_gene: TRBV10-1; d_gene: TRBD1; j_gene: TRBJ1-3; CDR3aa: CARPGGGLSGNTIYF
v_gene: TRBV5-4; d_gene: .; j_gene: TRBJ2-2; CDR3aa: CASASQSGKIGELFF
v_gene: TRBV5-1; d_gene: TRBD1; j_gene: TRBJ2-7; CDR3aa: CASSLWETGLGEQYF
v_gene: TRBV7-2; d_gene: .; j_gene: TRBJ2-1; CDR3aa: CASSPGASDNEQFF
v_gene: TRBV4-2; d_gene: TRBD2; j_gene: TRBJ2-7; CDR3aa: CASSQDSGTRAYEQYF
v_gene: TRBV10-2; d_gene: TRBD1; j_gene: TRBJ1-1; CDR3aa: CASSDPGQPKNTEAFF
v_gene: TRBV6-5; d_gene: .; j_gene: TRBJ1-5; CDR3aa: CASSKTYSNQPQHF
v_gene: TRBV19; d_gene: .; j_gene: TRBJ2-5; CDR3aa: CASSIDGPETQYF
v_gene: TRBV18; d_gene: .; j_gene: .; CDR3aa: CASSPPGWGQYEQYF
v_gene: TRBV11-2; d_gene: TRBD2; j_gene: TRBJ2-5; CDR3aa: CASSSPLASGETQYF
v_gene: TRBV28; d_gene: TRBD1; j_gene: TRBJ1-4; CDR3aa: CASSFRGRGREKLFF
v_gene: TRBV7-9; d_gene: TRBD1; j_gene: TRBJ1-2; CDR3aa: CASSLGPPTGGASGYTF
v_gene: TRBV6-1; d_gene: TRBD2; j_gene: TRBJ2-1; CDR3aa: CASSTIAGDLNEQFF
v_gene: TRBV11-1; d_gene: .; j_gene: TRBJ1-1; CDR3aa: CASSLKVYTEAFF
v_gene: TRBV7-9; d_gene: .; j_gene: TRBJ1-2; CDR3aa: CASRVNSNYGYTF
v_gene: TRBV6-5; d_gene: .; j_gene: TRBJ2-1; CDR3aa: CASSYRGRGHNEQFF
v_gene: TRBV5-8; d_gene: .; j_gene: TRBJ1-4; CDR3aa: CASSQRRPGLGEKLFF
v_gene: TRBV7-6; d_gene: TRBD2; j_gene: TRBJ2-3; CDR3aa: CASSSAGDTDTQYF
v_gene: TRBV5-6; d_gene: TRBD1; j_gene: TRBJ1-5; CDR3aa: CASSVRDRGNQPQHF
v_gene: TRBV5-4; d_gene: .; j_gene: TRBJ1-2; CDR3aa: CASSLVRPYGYTF
v_gene: TRBV7-2; d_gene: .; j_gene: TRBJ2-3; CDR3aa: CASSLLGNGGTDTQYF
v_gene: TRBV7-9; d_gene: TRBD1; j_gene: TRBJ1-2; CDR3aa: CASSSLGQRRGGCTF
v_gene: TRBV15; d_gene: .; j_gene: TRBJ2-7; CDR3aa: CATSRVAGSYEQYF
v_gene: TRBV5-1; d_gene: .; j_gene: TRBJ2-2; CDR3aa: CASSPRPVISGELFF
v_gene: TRBV10-2; d_gene: TRBD2; j_gene: TRBJ2-1; CDR3aa: CASALSGSYNEQFF
v_gene: TRBV5-1; d_gene: TRBD2; j_gene: TRBJ2-1; CDR3aa: CASSLVYELAGFNEQFF
v_gene: TRBV7-8; d_gene: .; j_gene: TRBJ1-4; CDR3aa: CASSKGLGQRNEKLFF
v_gene: TRBV27; d_gene: .; j_gene: TRBJ1-1; CDR3aa: CASSSVRGPRGMNTEAFF
v_gene: TRBV5-5; d_gene: .; j_gene: TRBJ2-7; CDR3aa: CASSSRYGGEQYF
v_gene: TRBV7-7; d_gene: TRBD1; j_gene: TRBJ2-3; CDR3aa: CASSLTGAPTDTQYF
v_gene: TRBV10-3; d_gene: .; j_gene: TRBJ2-2; CDR3aa: CAISAGEEIGELFF
v_gene: TRBV5-6; d_gene: .; j_gene: TRBJ1-2; CDR3aa: CASSLASVNYGYTF
v_gene: TRBV28; d_gene: .; j_gene: TRBJ1-1; CDR3aa: CASIGHMNTEAFF
v_gene: TRBV18; d_gene: TRBD1; j_gene: TRBJ2-5; CDR3aa: CASSPDRGLETQYF
v_gene: TRBV10-3; d_gene: .; j_gene: TRBJ1-5; CDR3aa: CAISPNNQPQHF